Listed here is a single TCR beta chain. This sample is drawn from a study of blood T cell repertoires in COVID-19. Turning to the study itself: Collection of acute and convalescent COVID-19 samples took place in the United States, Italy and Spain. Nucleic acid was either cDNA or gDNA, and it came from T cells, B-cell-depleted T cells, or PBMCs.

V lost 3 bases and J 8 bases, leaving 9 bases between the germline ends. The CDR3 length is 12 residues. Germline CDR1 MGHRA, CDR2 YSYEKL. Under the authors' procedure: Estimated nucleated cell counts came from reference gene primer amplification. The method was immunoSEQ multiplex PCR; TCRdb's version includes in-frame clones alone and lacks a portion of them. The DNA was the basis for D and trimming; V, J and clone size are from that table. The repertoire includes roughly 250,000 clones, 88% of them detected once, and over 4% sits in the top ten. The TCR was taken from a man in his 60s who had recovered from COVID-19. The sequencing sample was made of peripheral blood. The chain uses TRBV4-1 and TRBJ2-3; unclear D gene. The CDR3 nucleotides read TGCGCCAGCAGCCACCTTACCGGTACGCAGTATTTT. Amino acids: CASSHLTGTQYF.